This T cell receptor (beta chain) was identified during a study of T cell responses to AZD1222 COVID-19 vaccine. Only in-frame clones appear in the TCRdb table, and some are missing; sequencing was by immunoSEQ multiplex PCR. The sample has approximately 100,000 clones, approximately 91% seen once; the top ten hold around 13%. This clone appeared a few times. Its antigen is unidentified. Study conclusions and caveats: Clonal diversity was possibly underestimated; the donors were predominantly white British and more often female. Dominant at 160-218 and 743-854, vaccine-associated CD4 TCRs also spanned spike.

Germline V gene sequence: CDR1 MDHEN, CDR2 SYDVKM. V dropped 6 bases and J dropped 8 bases, with 13 bases sitting between them. CDR3 length equals 12 residues. The receptor was derived from an adult in good health. The chain couples TRBV28 to TRBJ1-2; D unresolved. The input for sequencing was peripheral blood, taken on day 0 of MenACWY control vaccination. The CDR3 bases are TGTGCCAGCAGGTTCACGGGCGGGGGCTACACCTTC. Its translation: CASRFTGGGYTF.